The 32 T cell receptor beta chains below come from one sample, sequenced in a study of vaccination effects on CD4 cells after COVID-19. Their antigen targets remain unknown. Measured with immunoSEQ multiplex PCR; TCRdb has only the in-frame clones, and not every one. The sample records tens of thousands of clones, under 70% being singletons. Sequencing followed a ViraFEST assay step that expanded antigen-specific CD4+ T cells with viral peptide pools. With approximately 10 days of culture completed, CD4+ T cells were isolated. All vaccine recipients tested negative for nucleocapsid antibodies and had never contracted SARS-CoV-2 infection. The source was CD4+ T cells from PBMCs cultured with SARS-CoV-2 spike peptides, collected before COVID-19 vaccination. The source is a human donor who received a COVID-19 vaccine.

This chain joins TRBV15 and TRBJ2-5; D is unclear. Germline-derived CDR1 and CDR2 are LNHNV and YYDKDF (reference sequence). The CDR3 spans 12 residues. Between the trimmed V and J ends, which lost 0 bases and 4 bases, there was a span of 3 bases. CDR3 bases: TGTGCCACCAGCAGAGATCGAGAGACCCAGTACTTC. Translated, it gives CATSRDRETQYF.

This chain connects TRBV3-1 (or the pseudogene TRBV3-2) to TRBJ2-5; D unclear. The V end was cut by 5 bases, the J end by 5 bases, with 6 bases between. The CDR3 sequence is 11 residues long. Germline assignment: CDR1 LGHDT and CDR2 YNNKEL (reference sequence). CDR3 protein: CASSTDETQYF. CDR3 sequence (DNA): TGTGCCAGCAGCACAGACGAGACCCAGTACTTC.

This clone came up a few times. This rearrangement joins TRBV4-2 to TRBJ2-7; perhaps TRBD2 as D (6 bases). Per germline, CDR1 LGHNA and CDR2 YNFKEQ. The CDR3 has 15 amino acids. Trimming took off 1 base at V and 7 bases at J, with 17 bases between the two ends. CDR3 DNA: TGTGCCAGCAGCCAAGTCGAGGGAGGCCCGGTGGAGCAGTACTTC. Its protein product is CASSQVEGGPVEQYF.

This clone was counted a few times. The CDR3 loop reads CASSSDRDRPYEQYF. CDR3 DNA: TGTGCCAGCAGCTCCGACCGGGACAGGCCCTACGAGCAGTACTTC. The rearrangement links TRBV5-5 to TRBJ2-7, with 8 bases that match TRBD1. Per the germline V gene, CDR1 is SGHKS and CDR2 is YYEKEE (reference sequence). V shed 3 bases and J 2 bases; nucleotides not matched to a gene: 7. This CDR3 is 15 amino acids long.

The chain couples TRBV2 to TRBJ1-2; 7 bases fit TRBD1. Trimming cost V 5 bases and J 6 bases; bases outside gene matches: 9. Per germline, CDR1 SNHLY and CDR2 FYNNEI. The length of the CDR3 is 14 residues. The CDR3 here is CASSQLLQGNGYTF. In DNA, the CDR3 is TGTGCCAGCAGTCAGTTGTTACAGGGGAATGGCTACACCTTC.

The V and J genes are TRBV4-3 and TRBJ2-3; 7 bases map to TRBD2. The junction had 9 bases not matched to a gene; V was cut back by 0 bases and J by 0 bases. CDR3 size: 18 residues. CDR1 and CDR2 (germline): LGHNA, YSLEER. The CDR3 loop reads CASSQDLRAGISTDTQYF. For the CDR3, the DNA is TGCGCCAGCAGCCAAGATCTTAGAGCGGGAATTAGCACAGATACGCAGTATTTT.

V gene TRBV5-4 combines with J gene TRBJ2-5, with 7 nucleotides matching TRBD1. Germline values: CDR1 SGHNT, CDR2 YYREEE (reference sequence). There are 15 residues in the CDR3. With 0 bases clipped from V and 7 bases from J, the junction kept 9 bases outside the gene matches. DNA of the CDR3: TGTGCCAGCAGCTTGGGGGGGACAGCTCGTGGGACCCAGTACTTC. Translated, it gives CASSLGGTARGTQYF.

This clone was detected once. J is TRBJ2-1 and V is TRBV18, with 9 bases aligning to TRBD2. Losses at the gene ends were 0 bases for V and 6 bases for J; bases not matched to a gene: 9. This CDR3 has 17 amino acids. Germline V gene data show CDR1 as KGHSH and CDR2 as LQKENI. CDR3: CASSPPRASGVINEQFF. Here the CDR3 DNA reads TGTGCCAGCTCACCACCGAGGGCTAGCGGGGTTATCAATGAGCAGTTCTTC.

This clone was picked up a small number of times. The chain combines TRBV7-9 with TRBJ1-1, with D maybe TRBD1 (5 bases). V lost 2 bases and J lost 2, with 9 bases in between. The CDR3 runs 14 residues. Germline V lookup: CDR1 SEHNR, CDR2 FQNEAQ (reference sequence). DNA of the CDR3: TGTGCCAGCAGCTTAAAACAGGTTAACACTGAAGCTTTCTTT. Translated: CASSLKQVNTEAFF.

This clone was seen a handful of times. The rearrangement uses TRBV7-2 and TRBJ1-2; D is undetermined. V lost 1 base to trimming and J lost 8 bases, with 14 bases between them. The germline V gene has CDR1 SGHTA and CDR2 FQGNSA. There are 14 residues in the CDR3. This CDR3 reads CASSLGTLTGGYTF. Here the CDR3 DNA reads TGTGCCAGCAGCTTAGGGACCCTAACCGGCGGCTACACCTTC.

This clone appeared a few times. The chain couples TRBV7-9 to TRBJ1-1; 8 bases match TRBD1. J lost 12 bases, V lost 5 bases, and 11 bases had no gene match. The CDR3 sequence is 13 residues long. The V gene's germline CDR1 is SEHNR and CDR2 FQNEAQ (reference sequence). The CDR3 nucleotides read TGTGCCAGCAGCACCCGAGCGACAGGGGTGACTTTCTTT. Translation: CASSTRATGVTFF.

The CDR3 region has the DNA TGTGCCAGCAGCCTCGAACGGGGGTTTACCTCCTACAATGAGCAGTTCTTC. Translation gives CASSLERGFTSYNEQFF. The chain recombines TRBV2 with TRBJ2-1; the D gene is possibly TRBD2 (6 bases). The V gene lost 6 bases and the J gene lost 0 bases, with 18 bases spanning the gap. This CDR3 is built from 17 residues. Germline CDR1 and CDR2: SNHLY and FYNNEI.

CDR3 DNA sequence: TGTGCCAGCAGCCTGGCGGGGACAGGGTGGGGGCAAGAGACCCAGTACTTC. Protein sequence: CASSLAGTGWGQETQYF. The J gene is TRBJ2-5, the V gene TRBV7-9, with 9 nucleotides matching TRBD1. CDR1 SEHNR and CDR2 FQNEAQ come from the germline V gene (reference sequence). Losses at the gene ends were 5 bases for V and 2 bases for J; bases not matched to a gene: 12. CDR3 length equals 17 residues. Full variable domain (missing parts from reference TRBV7-9 and TRBJ2-5): DTGVSQNPRHKITKRGQNVTFRCDPISEHNRLYWYRQTLGQGPEFLTYFQNEAQLEKSRLLSDRFSAERPKGSFSTLEIQRTEQGDSAMYLCASSLAGTGWGQETQYFGPGTRLLVL.

The chain carries TRBV20-1 and TRBJ1-1, with D possibly being TRBD1 (5 bases). The CDR3 consists of 10 residues. The V end was cut by 6 bases, the J end by 8 bases, with 10 bases between. Germline CDR1 reads DFQATT; CDR2 reads SNEGSKA (reference sequence). The CDR3 is CSAKTEEAFF. CDR3 sequence (DNA): TGCAGTGCCAAGACAGAGGAAGCTTTCTTT.

The chain links TRBV27 to TRBJ1-2, with D possibly being TRBD1 (5 bases). This CDR3 comprises 14 residues. Trimming cost V 4 bases and J 0 bases, with 9 bases left between them. The V gene's germline CDR1 is MNHEY and CDR2 SMNVEV (reference sequence). The CDR3 loop is CASSSRAANYGYTF. As DNA, the CDR3 is TGTGCCAGCAGTTCCAGGGCAGCTAACTATGGCTACACCTTC.

This rearrangement joins TRBV30 to TRBJ2-6, with D unresolved. The V gene lost 0 bases and the J gene lost 5 bases, with 11 bases spanning the gap. CDR3 length: 15 residues. CDR1 and CDR2 (germline): GTSNPN, SVGIG (reference sequence). The CDR3 region is CAWSVRSRRANVLTF. The CDR3 DNA sequence: TGTGCCTGGAGTGTACGGTCTCGACGGGCCAACGTCCTGACTTTC.

The count of this clone is one. The chain joins TRBV3-1 (or the pseudogene TRBV3-2) to TRBJ2-3; possible D gene TRBD2, 5 bases. Germline V gene sequence: CDR1 LGHDT, CDR2 YNNKEL (reference sequence). Trimming removed 4 bases from V and 9 bases from J, with 11 bases in between. The CDR3 consists of 12 residues. CDR3 in DNA: TGTGCCAGCAGCCCGTACGGGGAGACGCAGTATTTT. This encodes CASSPYGETQYF.

The rearrangement joins TRBV30 to TRBJ1-1; 7 bases match TRBD1. The junction had 11 bases not matched to a gene; V was cut back by 0 bases and J by 10 bases. This CDR3 is 14 amino acids long. From germline, CDR1 is GTSNPN and CDR2 SVGIG (reference sequence). The CDR3 DNA is TGTGCCTGGAGTGTACGAGTACCGACAGGGTTAGCTTTCTTT. Residues: CAWSVRVPTGLAFF. The full variable domain, its missing parts supplied by reference TRBV30 and TRBJ1-1, is SQTIHQWPATLVQPVGSPLSLECTVEGTSNPNLYWYRQAAGRGLQLLFYSVGIGQISSEVPQNLSASRPQDRQFILSSKKLLLSDSGFYLCAWSVRVPTGLAFFGQGTRLTVV.

V gene TRBV5-1 combines with J gene TRBJ2-3, with a possible D match to TRBD2 (7 bases). The CDR3 spans 16 residues. V was shortened by 0 bases and J by 5 bases, with 16 bases between the two germline ends. Per the germline V gene, CDR1 is SGHRS and CDR2 is YFSETQ. The CDR3, as DNA: TGCGCCAGCAGCTTGGGGGGGGCGGGAGCTGAAGATACGCAGTATTTT. Encoded protein: CASSLGGAGAEDTQYF.

The V call is TRBV7-2, the J call TRBJ1-2, with D hard to call. Germline loops: CDR1 SGHTA, CDR2 FQGNSA. Trimming pared 5 bases from V and 3 bases from J, leaving 10 bases between. The CDR3 runs to 13 residues. CDR3: CASSPANDYGYTF. The CDR3 nucleotides are TGTGCCAGCAGCCCCGCTAATGACTATGGCTACACCTTC.

This chain joins TRBV11-2 and TRBJ2-3; 7 bases align to TRBD1. Trimming took 5 bases from V and 0 from J; bases not matched to a gene: 14. The CDR3 contains 18 residues. Germline lookup yields CDR1 SGHAT and CDR2 FQNNGV. The CDR3 loop is CASSEPRDRIRSTDTQYF. CDR3 DNA sequence: TGTGCCAGCAGCGAACCTAGGGACAGAATCCGGAGCACAGATACGCAGTATTTT.

This rearrangement joins TRBV5-1 to TRBJ2-7, with D perhaps TRBD1 (5 bases). This CDR3 contains 13 residues. In germline, CDR1 is SGHRS, CDR2 YFSETQ. Trimming left V 0 bases short and J 4 bases short, with 8 bases between. The CDR3 bases are TGCGCCAGCAGCTTGGGAAAGGGGTACGAGCAGTACTTC. Protein: CASSLGKGYEQYF.

The table lists this clone with a few counts. This chain joins TRBV10-2 and TRBJ1-1; possible D gene TRBD1, 5 bases. V was cut by 4 bases and J by 4 bases, with 13 bases left in between. The CDR3 sequence is 14 residues long. Per the germline V gene, CDR1 is WSHSY and CDR2 is SAAADI. CDR3: CASSAPGWSTEAFF. DNA for the CDR3: TGCGCCAGCAGTGCCCCAGGGTGGAGCACTGAAGCTTTCTTT.

The chain is built from TRBV2 and TRBJ1-4; D remains ambiguous. Trimming removed 6 bases from V and 7 bases from J, with 12 bases in between. Germline V gene lookup returns CDR1 SNHLY and CDR2 FYNNEI. The CDR3 extends over 13 amino acids. CDR3 DNA: TGTGCCAGCAGAAAGGACGGAGGTGAAAAACTGTTTTTT. Encoded protein: CASRKDGGEKLFF.

CDR3 in amino acids: CASTAKKGQRNTEAFF. The CDR3 DNA follows: TGTGCCAGCACCGCGAAAAAGGGACAGAGAAACACTGAAGCTTTCTTT. The chain recombines TRBV28 with TRBJ1-1; 7 nucleotides align to TRBD1. In germline, CDR1 is MDHEN, CDR2 SYDVKM. Germline trimming cut 7 bases from V and 2 bases from J; bases unmatched to any gene: 13. The CDR3 length is 16 residues.

The gene calls are TRBV2 and TRBJ2-3; the match to TRBD2 covers 8 bases. Germline assignment: CDR1 SNHLY and CDR2 FYNNEI. The CDR3 spans 15 residues. The ends lost 3 bases at V and 3 bases at J; junction bases unmatched: 5. This CDR3 reads CASSDRAGGTDTQYF. In DNA form, the CDR3 reads TGTGCCAGCAGTGACCGGGCGGGGGGTACAGATACGCAGTATTTT.

The chain combines TRBV9 with TRBJ2-1, with D possibly matching TRBD2 (7 bases). The germline V and J ends were trimmed by 4 bases and 3 bases, with 14 bases remaining between them. Germline V gives CDR1 SGDLS, CDR2 YYNGEE. This CDR3 region has 15 residues. In DNA form, the CDR3 reads TGTGCCAGCAGCTCCCTAGGGGGGGACTACAATGAGCAGTTCTTC. Its protein is CASSSLGGDYNEQFF.

The CDR3 reads CAWSVVGTEQFF. The CDR3 DNA follows: TGTGCCTGGAGTGTGGTGGGAACTGAGCAGTTCTTC. V and J are TRBV30 and TRBJ2-1; D unclear. CDR3 length equals 12 residues. Trimming pared 0 bases from V and 9 bases from J, leaving 9 bases between. CDR1 GTSNPN and CDR2 SVGIG come from the germline V gene (reference sequence).

The V and J genes are TRBV6-2 or TRBV6-3 and TRBJ1-1; 7 bases are a match to TRBD1. V lost 6 bases, J lost 0 bases, and 4 bases stayed unmatched. In germline, CDR1 is MNHEY, CDR2 SVGEGT. This CDR3 contains 14 residues. The CDR3 here is CASSHRGMNTEAFF. DNA of the CDR3: TGTGCCAGCAGCCACAGGGGCATGAACACTGAAGCTTTCTTT.

This sequence joins TRBV10-2 and TRBJ2-1; D remains ambiguous. The CDR3 contains 14 residues. Germline V lookup: CDR1 WSHSY, CDR2 SAAADI. V was clipped by 4 bases and J by 5 bases, with 12 bases between them. CDR3 sequence: CASSGTRRDNEQFF. In DNA form, the CDR3 reads TGCGCCAGCAGTGGGACCCGACGAGACAATGAGCAGTTCTTC.

The chain carries TRBV29-1 and TRBJ2-1; 9 bases are a match to TRBD2. V dropped 5 bases and J dropped 4; count of bases not matched to a gene: 6. This CDR3 has 14 amino acids. Germline V gene sequence: CDR1 SQVTM, CDR2 ANQGSEA. This chain's CDR3 is CSVISGSGYNEQFF. Written as DNA, the CDR3 is TGCAGCGTTATTAGCGGGAGTGGATACAATGAGCAGTTCTTC.

The chain employs TRBV29-1 and TRBJ2-1; TRBD2 aligns across 7 bases. J was trimmed by 8 bases and V by 3 bases; bases with no gene match: 10. Per the germline V gene, CDR1 is SQVTM and CDR2 is ANQGSEA. The CDR3 runs to 14 residues. The CDR3 DNA is TGCAGCGTTGACAGCGGGGTAGATATGGATGAGCAGTTCTTC. Translation: CSVDSGVDMDEQFF.